Sequencing of this T cell receptor (beta chain) was carried out in a study of OX40 agonist ivuxolimab in advanced cancers. Looking at the study overall: Three patients got partial responses; one had hepatocellular carcinoma and two had cutaneous melanoma.

Using immunoSEQ multiplex PCR, the repertoire was profiled, and TCRdb retains in-frame clones only, with some absent. The table records around 50,000 clones, under 85% of them present only once. The germline gives CDR1 SGDLS, CDR2 YYNGEE. Between the trimmed V and J ends, which lost 3 bases and 3 bases, there was a span of 7 bases. CDR3 length equals 13 residues. The rearrangement links TRBV9 to TRBJ1-5, with D tentatively TRBD1 (5 bases). Material: CD4+ or CD8+ T cells sorted from blood, obtained in a trial of the OX40 agonist ivuxolimab. This clonotype was sampled from an adult with an advanced solid tumor such as melanoma, head and neck, liver or kidney cancer. The CDR3: CASSADNNQPQHF. The CDR3 bases are TGTGCCAGCAGCGCGGACAACAATCAGCCCCAGCATTTT.